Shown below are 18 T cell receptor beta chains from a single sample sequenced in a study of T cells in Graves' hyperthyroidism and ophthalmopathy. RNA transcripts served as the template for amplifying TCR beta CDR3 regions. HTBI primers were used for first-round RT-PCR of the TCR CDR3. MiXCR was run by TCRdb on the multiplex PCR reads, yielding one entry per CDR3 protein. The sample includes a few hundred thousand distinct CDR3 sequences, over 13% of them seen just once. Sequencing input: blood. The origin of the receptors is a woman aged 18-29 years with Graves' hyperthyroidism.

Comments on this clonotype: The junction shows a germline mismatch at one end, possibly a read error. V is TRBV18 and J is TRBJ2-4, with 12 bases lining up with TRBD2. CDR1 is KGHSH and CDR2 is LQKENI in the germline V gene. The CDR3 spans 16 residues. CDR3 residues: CANSPTSGRGKNIQYF. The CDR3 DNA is TGTGCCAACTCACCGACTAGCGGGAGAGGCAAAAACATTCAGTACTTC.

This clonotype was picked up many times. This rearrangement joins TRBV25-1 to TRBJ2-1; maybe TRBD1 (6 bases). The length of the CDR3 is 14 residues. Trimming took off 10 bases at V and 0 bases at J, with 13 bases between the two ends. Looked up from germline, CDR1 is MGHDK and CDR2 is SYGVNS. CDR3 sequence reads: CATSRGNSYNEQFF. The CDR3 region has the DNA TGTGCCACGAGCAGGGGTAACTCCTACAATGAGCAGTTCTTC. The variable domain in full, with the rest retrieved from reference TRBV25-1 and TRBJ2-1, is EADIYQTPRYLVIGTGKKITLECSQTMGHDKMYWYQQDPGMELHLIHYSYGVNSTEKGDLSSESTVSRIRTEHFPLTLESARPSHTSQYLCATSRGNSYNEQFFGPGTRLTVL.

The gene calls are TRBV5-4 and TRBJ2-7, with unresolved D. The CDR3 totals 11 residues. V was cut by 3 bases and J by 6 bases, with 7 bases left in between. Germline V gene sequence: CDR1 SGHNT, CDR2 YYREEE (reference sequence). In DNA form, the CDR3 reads TGTGCCAGCAGCTGGGGTTCCGAGCAGTACTTC. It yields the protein CASSWGSEQYF.

CDR3 sequence reads: CATSDGVVTSSYNEQFF. The CDR3, as DNA: TGTGCCACCAGTGATGGAGTAGTGACGAGCTCCTACAATGAGCAGTTCTTC. J is TRBJ2-1 and V is TRBV24-1; D is ambiguous. The CDR3 consists of 17 residues. V was pared by 3 bases and J by 0 bases, with 14 bases between. Germline CDR1 is KGHDR and CDR2 is SFDVKD.

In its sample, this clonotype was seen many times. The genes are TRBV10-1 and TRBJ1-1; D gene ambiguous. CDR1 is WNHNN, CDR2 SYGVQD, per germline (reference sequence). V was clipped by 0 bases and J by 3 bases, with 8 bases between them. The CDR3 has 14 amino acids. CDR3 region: CASSESFRDTEAFF. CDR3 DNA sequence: TGCGCCAGCAGTGAGTCGTTCCGAGACACTGAAGCTTTCTTT.

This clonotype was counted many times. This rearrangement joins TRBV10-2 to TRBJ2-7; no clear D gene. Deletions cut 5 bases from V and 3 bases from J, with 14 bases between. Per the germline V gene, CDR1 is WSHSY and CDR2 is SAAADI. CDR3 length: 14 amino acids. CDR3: CASSSTADFYEQYF. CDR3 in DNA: TGCGCCAGCAGTTCCACAGCCGATTTCTACGAGCAGTACTTC.

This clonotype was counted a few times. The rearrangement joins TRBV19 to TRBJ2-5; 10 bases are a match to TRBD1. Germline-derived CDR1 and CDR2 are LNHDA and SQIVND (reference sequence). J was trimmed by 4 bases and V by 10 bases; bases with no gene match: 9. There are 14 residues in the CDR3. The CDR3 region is CATGPGTGVETQYF. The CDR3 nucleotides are TGTGCCACCGGACCCGGGACAGGGGTAGAGACCCAGTACTTC.

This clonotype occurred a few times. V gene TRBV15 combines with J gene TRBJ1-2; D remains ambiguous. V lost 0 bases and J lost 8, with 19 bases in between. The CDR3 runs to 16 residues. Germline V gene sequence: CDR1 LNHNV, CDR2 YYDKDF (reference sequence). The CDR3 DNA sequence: TGTGCCACCAGCAGAGATCCATCCTACGACTCTGGGGGCTACACCTTC. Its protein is CATSRDPSYDSGGYTF.

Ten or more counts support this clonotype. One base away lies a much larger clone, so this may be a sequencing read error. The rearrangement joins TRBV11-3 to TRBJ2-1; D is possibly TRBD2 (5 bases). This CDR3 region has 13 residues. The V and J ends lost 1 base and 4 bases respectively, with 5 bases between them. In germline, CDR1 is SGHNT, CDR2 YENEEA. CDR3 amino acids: CASSLGLYNEQFF. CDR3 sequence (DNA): TGTGCCAGCAGCTTAGGACTATACAATGAGCAGTTCTTC. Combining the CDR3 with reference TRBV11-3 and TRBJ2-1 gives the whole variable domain EAGVVQSPRYKIIEKKQPVAFWCNPISGHNTLYWYLQNLGQGPELLIRYENEEAVDDSQLPKDRFSAERLKGVDSTLKIQPAELGDSAVYLCASSLGLYNEQFFGPGTRLTVL.

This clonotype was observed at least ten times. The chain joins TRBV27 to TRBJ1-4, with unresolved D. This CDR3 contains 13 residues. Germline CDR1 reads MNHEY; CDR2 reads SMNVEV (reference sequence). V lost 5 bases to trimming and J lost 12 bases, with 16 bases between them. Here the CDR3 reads CASSPRTLRQLFF. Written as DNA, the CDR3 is TGTGCCAGCAGTCCCAGGACCTTGAGGCAACTGTTTTTT.

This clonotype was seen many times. CDR3 sequence (DNA): TGTGCCAGCAGTAGCCGACGGGGATATAGCAATCAGCCCCAGCATTTT. It codes for CASSSRRGYSNQPQHF. The chain uses TRBV6-1 and TRBJ1-5; D unclear. Between the trimmed V and J ends, which lost 5 bases and 0 bases, there was a span of 14 bases. The CDR3 consists of 16 residues. Germline values: CDR1 MNHNS, CDR2 SASEGT.

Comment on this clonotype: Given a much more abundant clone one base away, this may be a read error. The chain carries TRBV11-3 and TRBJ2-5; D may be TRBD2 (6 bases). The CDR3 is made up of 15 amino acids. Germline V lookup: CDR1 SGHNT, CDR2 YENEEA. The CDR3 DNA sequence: TGTGCCAGCAGCTTAGGGCGACTAGAAACGGAGACCCAGCACTTC. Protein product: CASSLGRLETETQHF.

For the CDR3, the DNA is TGTGCCAGCAGGCTAGCGGGGTCCTACGAGCAGTACGTC. Encoded protein: CASRLAGSYEQYV. The chain has TRBV2 and TRBJ2-7; 9 nucleotides line up with TRBD2. Germline V CDR1 and CDR2: SNHLY, FYNNEI. This CDR3 has 13 amino acids. V gave up 6 bases and J gave up 1 base; unmatched junction bases: 1.

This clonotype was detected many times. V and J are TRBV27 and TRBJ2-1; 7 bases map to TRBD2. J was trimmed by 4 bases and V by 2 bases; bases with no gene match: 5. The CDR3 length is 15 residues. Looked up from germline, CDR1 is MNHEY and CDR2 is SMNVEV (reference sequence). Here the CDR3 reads CASSLRGTNYNEQFF. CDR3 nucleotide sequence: TGTGCCAGCAGTTTACGGGGGACTAATTACAATGAGCAGTTCTTC.

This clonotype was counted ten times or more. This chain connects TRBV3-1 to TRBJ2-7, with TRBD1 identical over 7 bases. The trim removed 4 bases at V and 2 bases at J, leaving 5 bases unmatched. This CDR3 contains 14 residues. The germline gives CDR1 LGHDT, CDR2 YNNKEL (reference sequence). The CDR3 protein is CASSPGTVTYEQYF. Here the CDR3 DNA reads TGTGCCAGCAGCCCTGGGACAGTTACCTACGAGCAGTACTTC.

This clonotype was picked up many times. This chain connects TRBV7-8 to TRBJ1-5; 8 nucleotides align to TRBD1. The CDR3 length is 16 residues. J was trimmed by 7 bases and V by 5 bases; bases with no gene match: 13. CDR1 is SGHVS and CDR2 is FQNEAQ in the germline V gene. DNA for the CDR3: TGTGCCAGCAGCAACCAGGGGGCTGGTCTAGGGCAGCCCCAGCATTTT. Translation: CASSNQGAGLGQPQHF.

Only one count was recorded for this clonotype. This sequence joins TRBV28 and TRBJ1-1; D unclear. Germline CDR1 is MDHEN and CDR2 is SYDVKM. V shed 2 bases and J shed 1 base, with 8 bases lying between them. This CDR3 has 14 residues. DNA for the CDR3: TGTGCCAGCAGTTTACCCCGACGGAACACTGAAGCTTTCTTT. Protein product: CASSLPRRNTEAFF.

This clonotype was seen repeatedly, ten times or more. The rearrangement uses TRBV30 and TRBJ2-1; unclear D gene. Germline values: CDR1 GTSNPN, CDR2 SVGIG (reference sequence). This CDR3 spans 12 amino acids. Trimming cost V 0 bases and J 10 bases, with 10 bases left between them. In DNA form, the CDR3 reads TGTGCCTGGAGTGTAGGGCCCCTGGAGCAGTTCTTC. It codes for CAWSVGPLEQFF.